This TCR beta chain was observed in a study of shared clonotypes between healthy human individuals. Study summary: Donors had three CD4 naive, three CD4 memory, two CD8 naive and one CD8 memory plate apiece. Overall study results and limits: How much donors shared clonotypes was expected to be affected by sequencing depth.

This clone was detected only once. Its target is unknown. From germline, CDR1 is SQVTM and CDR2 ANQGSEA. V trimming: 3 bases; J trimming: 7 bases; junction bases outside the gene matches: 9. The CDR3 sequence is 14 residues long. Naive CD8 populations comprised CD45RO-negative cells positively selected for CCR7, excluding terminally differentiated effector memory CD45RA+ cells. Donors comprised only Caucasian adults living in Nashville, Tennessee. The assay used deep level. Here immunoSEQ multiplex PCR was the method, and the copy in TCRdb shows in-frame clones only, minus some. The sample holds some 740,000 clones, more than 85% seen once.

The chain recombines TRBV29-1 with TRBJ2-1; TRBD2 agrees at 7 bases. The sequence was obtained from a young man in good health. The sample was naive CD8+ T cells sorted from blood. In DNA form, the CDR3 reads TGCAGCGTTGAGGGAGAGGGAGGGCCGAATGAGCAGTTCTTC. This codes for CSVEGEGGPNEQFF.